This T cell receptor (beta chain) was recovered during a study of neurological immune-mediated disorders. The cDNA was produced through 5'RACE with 10-nucleotide random UMIs. Using its own MiXCR run on the 5' RACE reads, TCRdb lists one record per CDR3 protein. Among 69,000 or so distinct CDR3 sequences listed, around 4.8% were seen once. V was trimmed by 4 bases and J by 2 bases, leaving 14 bases between them. CDR1 is SGHTA, CDR2 FQGNSA, per germline. The length of the CDR3 is 15 residues. This clonotype has a count of ten or more. The chain combines TRBV7-2 with TRBJ2-5; no reliable D call. The clonotype originates from a woman aged 70 to 79 with multiple sclerosis. What was sequenced was PBMCs. DNA for the CDR3: TGTGCCAGCAGCTCGACCTACATTGATCAAGAGACCCAGTACTTC. This sequence encodes CASSSTYIDQETQYF.